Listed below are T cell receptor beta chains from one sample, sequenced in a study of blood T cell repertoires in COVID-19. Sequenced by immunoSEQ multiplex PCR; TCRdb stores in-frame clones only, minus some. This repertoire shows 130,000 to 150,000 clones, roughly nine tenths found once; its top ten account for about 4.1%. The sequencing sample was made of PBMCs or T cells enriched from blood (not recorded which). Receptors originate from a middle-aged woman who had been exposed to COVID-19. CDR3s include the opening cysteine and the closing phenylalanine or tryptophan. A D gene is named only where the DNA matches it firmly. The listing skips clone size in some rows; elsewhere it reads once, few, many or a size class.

TGTGCCAGCAGTGAACTGGCGGGAGCCCTCCATGAGCAGTTCTTC,CASSELAGALHEQFF,many,TRBJ2-1,15,TRBD2,TRBV6-1
TGTGCCAGCAGACCGATCAGCGGGGGGGTGGCAGATACGCAGTATTTT,CASRPISGGVADTQYF,.,TRBJ2-3,16,TRBD2,TRBV2
TGTGCCAGCAGTTTTACTAGCGGGAGTCGCAATGAGCAGTTCTTC,CASSFTSGSRNEQFF,once,TRBJ2-1,15,TRBD2,TRBV28
TGCGCCAGCAGCCAAGACGACTTTGGAAACACCATATATTTT,CASSQDDFGNTIYF,few,TRBJ1-3,14,.,TRBV4-1
TGTGCCAGCAATTCTCTCCTATTCAATCAGCCCCAGCATTTT,CASNSLLFNQPQHF,.,TRBJ1-5,14,.,TRBV28
TGTGCCAGCAGTCCCGACAAGTTCTATGGCTACACCTTC,CASSPDKFYGYTF,.,TRBJ1-2,13,.,TRBV12-3/TRBV12-4
TGTGCCAGCAGCTTGAAGGGACAGGGAGGTTCTGAAGCTTTCTTT,CASSLKGQGGSEAFF,.,TRBJ1-1,15,TRBD1,TRBV7-9
TGTGCCAGCACCCCGAGTGGGGCTACGGACACTGAAGCTTTCTTT,CASTPSGATDTEAFF,few,TRBJ1-1,15,.,TRBV9
TGTGCCAGCAGTGCCAGGGAAGAGACCCAGTACTTC,CASSAREETQYF,.,TRBJ2-5,12,.,TRBV2
TGTGCCAGCTCACCACCGGGACAGGGAAACAATCAGCCCCAGCATTTT,CASSPPGQGNNQPQHF,.,TRBJ1-5,16,TRBD1,TRBV18
TGTGCCAGTACTGGGGCAGGTGTCAATTCACCCCTCCACTTT,CASTGAGVNSPLHF,.,TRBJ1-6,14,.,TRBV19
TGTGCCAGCGGGCGGGGCGGGCTCCTGGATACGCAGTATTTT,CASGRGGLLDTQYF,.,TRBJ2-3,14,.,TRBV2
TGTGCCAGCAGCTCCACAGGGTGGTCCTACAATGAGCAGTTCTTC,CASSSTGWSYNEQFF,.,TRBJ2-1,15,.,TRBV3-1/TRBV3-2
TGTGCCAGCAGTTTAGAGCCCGGGAATGAGCAGTTCTTC,CASSLEPGNEQFF,.,TRBJ2-1,13,.,TRBV12-3/TRBV12-4
TGTGCCAGCAGGATGGCAGGGGTCGGCAATCAGCCCCAGCATTTT,CASRMAGVGNQPQHF,.,TRBJ1-5,15,.,TRBV5-8
TGTGCCAGCAGTTCCCCGGGACAGGGGGCAGGTGAGCAGTTCTTC,CASSSPGQGAGEQFF,.,TRBJ2-1,15,TRBD1,TRBV28
TGCGCCAGCAGACATAAGGACAGAGATAATTCACCCCTCCACTTT,CASRHKDRDNSPLHF,.,TRBJ1-6,15,.,TRBV5-1
TGTGCCAGCAGCTTTGTGGGCCACAATGAGCAGTTCTTC,CASSFVGHNEQFF,.,TRBJ2-1,13,.,TRBV11-2